The 2 T cell receptor beta chains below all came from one sample that was sequenced in a study of blood T cell repertoires in COVID-19. Using immunoSEQ multiplex PCR, the repertoire was profiled, and TCRdb retains in-frame clones only, with some absent. The sample carries 50,000 to 80,000 clones, 88% recorded once. The specimen sequenced was PBMCs or T cells enriched from blood (not recorded which). These receptors were taken from a middle-aged woman who had recovered from COVID-19.

The V gene is TRBV6-5, the J gene TRBJ1-1; TRBD1 aligns across 7 bases. Germline assignment: CDR1 MNHEY and CDR2 SVGAGI. The length of the CDR3 is 14 residues. Losses at the gene ends were 6 bases for V and 4 bases for J; bases not matched to a gene: 8. CDR3 amino acids: CASSLGGVSTEAFF. DNA of the CDR3: TGTGCCAGCAGCCTAGGGGGCGTCAGCACTGAAGCTTTCTTT.

V and J are TRBV19 and TRBJ2-3; 7 bases line up with TRBD1. V shed 7 bases and J 2 bases; nucleotides not matched to a gene: 9. The V gene's germline CDR1 is LNHDA and CDR2 SQIVND (reference sequence). The CDR3 length is 15 residues. Here the CDR3 reads CASTATGDLTDTQYF. The CDR3 DNA is TGTGCCAGTACCGCTACAGGGGATCTCACAGATACGCAGTATTTT.